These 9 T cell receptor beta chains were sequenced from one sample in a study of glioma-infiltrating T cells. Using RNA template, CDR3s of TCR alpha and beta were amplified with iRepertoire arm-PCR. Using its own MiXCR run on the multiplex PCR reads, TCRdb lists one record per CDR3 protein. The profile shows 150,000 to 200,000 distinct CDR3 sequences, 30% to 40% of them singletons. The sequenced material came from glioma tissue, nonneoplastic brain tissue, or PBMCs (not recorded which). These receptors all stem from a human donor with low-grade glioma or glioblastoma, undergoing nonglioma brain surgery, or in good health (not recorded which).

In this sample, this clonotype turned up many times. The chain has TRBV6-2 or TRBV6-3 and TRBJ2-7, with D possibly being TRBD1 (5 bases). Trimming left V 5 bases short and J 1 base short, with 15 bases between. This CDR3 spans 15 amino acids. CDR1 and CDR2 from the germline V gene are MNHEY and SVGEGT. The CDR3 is CASSRPGSPSYEQYF. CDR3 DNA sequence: TGTGCCAGCAGTCGTCCAGGGTCCCCTTCCTACGAGCAGTACTTC.

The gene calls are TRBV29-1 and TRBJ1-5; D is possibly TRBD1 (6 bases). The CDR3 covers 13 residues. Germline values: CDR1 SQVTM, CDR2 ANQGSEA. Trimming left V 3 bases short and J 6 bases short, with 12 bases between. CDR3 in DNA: TGCAGCGTTGACGGGGGCTTAGGTCAGCCCCAGCATTTT. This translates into CSVDGGLGQPQHF.

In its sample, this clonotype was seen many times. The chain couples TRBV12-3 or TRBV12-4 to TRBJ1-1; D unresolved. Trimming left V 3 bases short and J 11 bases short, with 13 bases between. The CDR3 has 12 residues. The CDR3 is CASSFTRPGAFF. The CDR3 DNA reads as TGTGCCAGCAGTTTTACCAGGCCTGGGGCTTTCTTT.

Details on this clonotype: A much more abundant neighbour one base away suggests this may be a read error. DNA for the CDR3: TGTGCCGGCAGCCAAGTCGGCGGATCTGAAGCTTTCTTT. Translating gives CAGSQVGGSEAFF. This chain joins TRBV14 and TRBJ1-1; no clear D. The germline CDR1 and CDR2 sequences are SGHDN and FVKESK. CDR3 length: 13 residues.

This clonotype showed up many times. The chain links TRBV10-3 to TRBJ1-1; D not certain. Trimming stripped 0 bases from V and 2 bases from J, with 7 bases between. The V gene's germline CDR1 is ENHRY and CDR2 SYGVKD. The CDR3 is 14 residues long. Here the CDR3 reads CAISESQRNTEAFF. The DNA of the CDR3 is TGTGCCATCAGTGAGTCTCAGAGAAACACTGAAGCTTTCTTT.

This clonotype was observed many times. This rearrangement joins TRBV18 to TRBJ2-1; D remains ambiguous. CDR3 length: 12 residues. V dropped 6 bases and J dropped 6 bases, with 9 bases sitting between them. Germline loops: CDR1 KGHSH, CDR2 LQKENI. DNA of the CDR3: TGTGCCAGCTCTCCGAGGTCCAATGAGCAGTTCTTC. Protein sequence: CASSPRSNEQFF.

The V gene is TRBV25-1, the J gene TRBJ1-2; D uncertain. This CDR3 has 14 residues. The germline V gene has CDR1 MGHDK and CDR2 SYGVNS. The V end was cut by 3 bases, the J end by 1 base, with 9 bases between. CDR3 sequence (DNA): TGTGCCAGCAGTGACTCCCCCCTTAACTATGGCTACACCTTC. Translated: CASSDSPLNYGYTF.

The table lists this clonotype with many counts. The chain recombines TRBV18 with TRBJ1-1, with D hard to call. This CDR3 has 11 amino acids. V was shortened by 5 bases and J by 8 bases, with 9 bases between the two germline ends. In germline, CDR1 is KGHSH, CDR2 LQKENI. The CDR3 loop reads CASSTVTEAFF. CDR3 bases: TGTGCCAGCTCAACCGTCACCGAAGCTTTCTTT.

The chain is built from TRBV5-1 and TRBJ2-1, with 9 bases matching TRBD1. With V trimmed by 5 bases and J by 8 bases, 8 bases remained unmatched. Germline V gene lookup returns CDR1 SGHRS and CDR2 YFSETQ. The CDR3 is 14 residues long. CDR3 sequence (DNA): TGCGCCAGCAGTTTAGGACAGGGGTTGGATGAGCAGTTCTTC. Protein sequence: CASSLGQGLDEQFF.